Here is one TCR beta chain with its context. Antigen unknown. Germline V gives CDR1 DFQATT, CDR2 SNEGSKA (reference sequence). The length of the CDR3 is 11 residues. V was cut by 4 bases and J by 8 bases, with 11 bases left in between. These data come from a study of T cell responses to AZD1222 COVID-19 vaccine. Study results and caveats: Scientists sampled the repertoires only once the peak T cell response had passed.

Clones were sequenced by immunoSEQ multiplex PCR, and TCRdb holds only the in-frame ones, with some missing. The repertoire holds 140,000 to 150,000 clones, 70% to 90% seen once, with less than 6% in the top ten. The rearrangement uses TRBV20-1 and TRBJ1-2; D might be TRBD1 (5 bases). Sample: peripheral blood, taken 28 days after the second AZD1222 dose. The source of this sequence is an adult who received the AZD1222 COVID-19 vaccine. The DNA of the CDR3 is TGCAGTGCTACAGGGACCGGCGGCTACACCTTC. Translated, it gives CSATGTGGYTF.